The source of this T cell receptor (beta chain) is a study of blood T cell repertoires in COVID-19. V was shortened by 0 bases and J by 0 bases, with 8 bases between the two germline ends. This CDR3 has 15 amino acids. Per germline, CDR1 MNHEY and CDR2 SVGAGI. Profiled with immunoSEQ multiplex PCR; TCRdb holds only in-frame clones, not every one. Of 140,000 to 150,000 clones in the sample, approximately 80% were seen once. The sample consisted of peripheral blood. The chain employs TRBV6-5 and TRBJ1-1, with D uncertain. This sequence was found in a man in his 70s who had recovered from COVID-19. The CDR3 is CASSYSIELNTEAFF. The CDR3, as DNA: TGTGCCAGCAGTTACTCGATCGAGTTGAACACTGAAGCTTTCTTT.